This TCR beta chain was captured in a study of T cells after yellow fever vaccination. TCRdb used MiXCR to reprocess the 5' RACE reads, holding one entry per CDR3 protein. Among hundreds of thousands of distinct CDR3 sequences, 20% to 25% were seen once, and the ten largest hold approximately 15%. The study's findings and limits: The bulk population could contribute abundant contaminating clonotypes to FACS-sorted repertoires.

CDR1 and CDR2 from the germline V gene are LGHNA and YNFKEQ. V dropped 3 bases and J dropped 9 bases, with 9 bases sitting between them. The CDR3 covers 12 residues. On this clonotype: Its antigen is not identified.

This sequence joins TRBV4-2 and TRBJ2-1; no firm D call. The sequencing here drew on PBMCs, taken roughly 20 days after the first yellow fever vaccination. The TCR sequence derives from a man between 18 and 29 years old who received the YFV17D yellow fever vaccine. The CDR3 protein is CASSHHGREQFF. The CDR3 DNA is TGTGCCAGCAGCCACCACGGACGTGAGCAGTTCTTC.